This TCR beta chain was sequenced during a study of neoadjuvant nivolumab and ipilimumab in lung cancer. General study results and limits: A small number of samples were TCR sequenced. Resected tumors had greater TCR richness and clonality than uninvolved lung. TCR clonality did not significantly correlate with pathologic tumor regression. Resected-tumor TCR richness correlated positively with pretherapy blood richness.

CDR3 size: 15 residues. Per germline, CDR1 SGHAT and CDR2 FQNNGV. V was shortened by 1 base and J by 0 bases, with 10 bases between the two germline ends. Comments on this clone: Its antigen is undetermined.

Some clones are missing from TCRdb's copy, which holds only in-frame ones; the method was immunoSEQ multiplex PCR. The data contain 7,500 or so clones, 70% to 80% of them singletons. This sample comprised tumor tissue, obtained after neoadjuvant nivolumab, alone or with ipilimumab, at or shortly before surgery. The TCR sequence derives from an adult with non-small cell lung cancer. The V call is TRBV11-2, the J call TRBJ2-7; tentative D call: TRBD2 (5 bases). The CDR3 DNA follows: TGTGCCAGCAGCTTAGTTCGCGGGCGCTCCTACGAGCAGTACTTC. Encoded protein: CASSLVRGRSYEQYF. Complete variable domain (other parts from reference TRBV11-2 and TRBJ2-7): EAGVAQSPRYKIIEKRQSVAFWCNPISGHATLYWYQQILGQGPKLLIQFQNNGVVDDSQLPKDRFSAERLKGVDSTLKIQPAKLEDSAVYLCASSLVRGRSYEQYFGPGTRLTVT.